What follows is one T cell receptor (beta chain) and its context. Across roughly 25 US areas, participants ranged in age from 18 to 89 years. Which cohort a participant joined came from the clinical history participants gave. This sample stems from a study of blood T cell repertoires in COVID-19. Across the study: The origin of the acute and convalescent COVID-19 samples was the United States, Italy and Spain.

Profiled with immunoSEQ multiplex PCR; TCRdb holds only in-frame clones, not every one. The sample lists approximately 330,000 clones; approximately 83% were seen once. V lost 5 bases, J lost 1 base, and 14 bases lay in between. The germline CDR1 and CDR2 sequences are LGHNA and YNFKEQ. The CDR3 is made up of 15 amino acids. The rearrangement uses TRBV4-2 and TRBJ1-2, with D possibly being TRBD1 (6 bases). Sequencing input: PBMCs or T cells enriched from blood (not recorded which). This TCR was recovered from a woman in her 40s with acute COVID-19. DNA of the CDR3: TGTGCCAGCAGCGATTCGGACAGCGGTAACTATGGCTACACCTTC. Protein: CASSDSDSGNYGYTF.